This T cell receptor (beta chain) appears in the sequencing data of a study of blood T cell repertoires in COVID-19. Study information: Collection of acute and convalescent COVID-19 samples took place in the United States, Italy and Spain.

Data came from immunoSEQ multiplex PCR; TCRdb stores just in-frame clones and leaves some out. The repertoire includes some 66,000 clones, roughly 92% of them detected once, and about 2.6% sits in the top ten. This CDR3 is 15 amino acids long. CDR1 and CDR2 (germline): LNHNV, YYDKDF (reference sequence). V shed 6 bases and J shed 5 bases, with 16 bases lying between them. The receptor was isolated from a man in his 70s with active COVID-19. The chain employs TRBV15 and TRBJ2-2; a possible D gene is TRBD2 (6 bases). Sequenced input: peripheral blood. The CDR3 DNA follows: TGTGCCACCAGGATGGGGGGAAGTAGGACCGGGGAGCTGTTTTTT. The encoded protein is CATRMGGSRTGELFF.